These 12 T cell receptor beta chains originate from one sample sequenced in a study of lymphopenia after photon versus proton radiotherapy (dated by TCRdb to the late 2010s). Library method: the immunoSEQ multiplex PCR assay. Imported from immuneACCESS, the table was reduced by TCRdb to in-frame sequences with V and J called. These copies leave out some clones; in studies compared against another copy, an unresolved V gene accounts for under half, and the cause of the remainder is not known. The sample contains around 64,000 clones, roughly 90% of them found a single time. The ten largest clones add up to 2% to 2.5% of the sample. The sequencing used peripheral blood, collected from a patient treated with photon-based radiotherapy. Receptor source: a woman aged 40 to 50 with cholangiocarcinoma.

V is TRBV4-3 and J is TRBJ1-2; 7 bases are shared with TRBD1. Unmatched junction bases numbered 8, after V lost 5 bases and J lost 8 bases. The V gene's germline CDR1 is LGHNA and CDR2 YSLEER. CDR3 length: 13 residues. CDR3 protein: CASSILGGIGYTF. CDR3 sequence (DNA): TGCGCCAGCAGCATCTTAGGGGGCATCGGCTACACCTTC.

Turning to this clone: The junction shows a germline mismatch at one end, possibly a read error. V gene TRBV7-7 combines with J gene TRBJ2-2; possible D gene TRBD2, 5 bases. This CDR3 contains 14 residues. Germline V gene sequence: CDR1 SSHAT, CDR2 FNYEAQ (reference sequence). CDR3 DNA: TGTGCTAGCAGCCCCTTCGGGGAGACCGGGGAGCTGTTTTTT. Its translation: CASSPFGETGELFF. Supplemented by reference TRBV7-7 and TRBJ2-2, the full variable domain reads GAGVSQSPRYKVTKRGQDVTLRCDPISSHATLYWYQQALGQGPEFLTYFNYEAQPDKSGLPSDRFSAERPEGSISTLTIQRTEQRDSAMYRCASSPFGETGELFFGEGSRLTVL.

The chain links TRBV28 to TRBJ2-1; no clear D gene. This CDR3 is 13 amino acids long. The germline V gene encodes CDR1 MDHEN and CDR2 SYDVKM. Trimming took off 2 bases at V and 5 bases at J, with 7 bases between the two ends. Written as DNA, the CDR3 is TGTGCCAGCAGTTTAAAGCCTAACAATGAGCAGTTCTTC. Protein product: CASSLKPNNEQFF.

The chain combines TRBV18 with TRBJ2-2; the match to TRBD1 covers 7 bases. Germline V CDR1 and CDR2: KGHSH, LQKENI. Trimming at V came to 0 bases and at J to 9 bases, leaving 4 bases not matched to a gene. There are 14 residues in the CDR3. CDR3: CASSPPGQAWELFF. DNA for the CDR3: TGTGCCAGCTCACCACCTGGACAGGCCTGGGAGCTGTTTTTT.

There are a few counts of this clone. The chain links TRBV28 to TRBJ1-1; D is unclear. The ends were cut back, 8 bases at V and 0 bases at J, with 13 bases in the middle. CDR3 length: 14 amino acids. Germline V gene sequence: CDR1 MDHEN, CDR2 SYDVKM. CDR3 region: CASHEDPLNTEAFF. As DNA, the CDR3 is TGTGCCAGCCATGAGGACCCCTTGAACACTGAAGCTTTCTTT.

The chain employs TRBV28 and TRBJ2-7; 13 bases map to TRBD2. The CDR3 has 14 residues. Germline lookup yields CDR1 MDHEN and CDR2 SYDVKM. Trimming took 6 bases from V and 1 from J; bases not matched to a gene: 0. The CDR3 DNA reads TGTGCCAGCAGACTAGCGGGAGGGTCCTACGAGCAGTACTTC. Its protein is CASRLAGGSYEQYF.

This clone was observed a few times. The V and J genes are TRBV28 and TRBJ1-5, with a tentative D call TRBD1 (6 bases). Germline CDR1 MDHEN, CDR2 SYDVKM. This CDR3 region has 12 residues. Trimming removed 6 bases from V and 5 bases from J, with 8 bases in between. The CDR3 sequence: CASRQGYQPQHF. The CDR3 nucleotides are TGTGCCAGCAGACAGGGCTATCAGCCCCAGCATTTT.

The genes are TRBV7-2 and TRBJ1-3; D is unclear. CDR3 length equals 16 residues. V was clipped by 5 bases and J by 0 bases, with 14 bases between them. The germline V gene encodes CDR1 SGHTA and CDR2 FQGNSA. CDR3 residues: CASSPEYSGSGNTIYF. CDR3 DNA: TGTGCCAGCAGCCCGGAGTACTCAGGCTCTGGAAACACCATATATTTT.

The CDR3 nucleotides are TGTGCCAGCAGTCGGGACAGGGGGTCGGAAGAGCAGTACTTC. It translates to CASSRDRGSEEQYF. This chain connects TRBV6-1 to TRBJ2-7, with 11 bases that match TRBD1. The J segment lost 7 bases and the V segment lost 5 bases, leaving 7 bases of the junction unmatched. Germline CDR1 is MNHNS and CDR2 is SASEGT. The CDR3 totals 14 residues.

This CDR3 is CASSDFLQGLYSNQPQHF. DNA of the CDR3: TGTGCCAGCAGTGATTTTCTCCAGGGGCTATATAGCAATCAGCCCCAGCATTTT. The chain combines TRBV6-1 with TRBJ1-5; tentatively, D is TRBD1 (6 bases). Germline CDR1 and CDR2: MNHNS and SASEGT. This CDR3 region has 18 residues. Trimming stripped 3 bases from V and 0 bases from J, with 18 bases between.

V usage is TRBV6-5 and J usage is TRBJ1-6; D possibly corresponds to TRBD1 (6 bases). This CDR3 comprises 13 residues. Germline V gene sequence: CDR1 MNHEY, CDR2 SVGAGI. V lost 10 bases, J lost 10 bases, and 17 bases lay in between. CDR3 nucleotide sequence: TGTGCCACCTCCATGGACAGACCCTCACCCCTCCACTTT. This translates into CATSMDRPSPLHF.

The CDR3 reads CASRPGTGTFTEAFF. The DNA for the CDR3 is TGTGCCAGCAGGCCCGGGACAGGGACGTTCACTGAAGCTTTCTTT. This chain uses TRBV21-1 with TRBJ1-1; TRBD1, the table's D call, lacks a check against the DNA. TRBV21-1 is listed as a pseudogene. The CDR3 is 15 amino acids.